This T cell receptor beta chain derives from a study of OX40 agonist ivuxolimab in advanced cancers. Study in general: The study gave patients intravenous ivuxolimab at 0.01 to 10 mg/kg every 2 weeks. The mean age was 60 years, ranging from about 23 to 79, with 65% to 90% of participants male. The study, taken as a whole, reports: Low clonal expansion, among the lowest seen, marked partial responders at 0.1-3.0 mg/kg.

No patient had autoimmune disease or received systemic immunosuppression. Germline CDR1 and CDR2: MRHNA and SNTAGT. The CDR3 contains 15 residues. The ends were cut back, 0 bases at V and 0 bases at J, with 6 bases in the middle. As for this clone: Its target is not known.

The assay was immunoSEQ multiplex PCR, and TCRdb's table has in-frame clones only and misses some. In the table there are around 86,000 clones, around 89% of which are singletons. Source: CD4+ or CD8+ T cells sorted from blood, taken in a trial of the OX40 agonist ivuxolimab. The source of this sequence is an adult with an advanced solid tumor such as melanoma, head and neck, liver or kidney cancer. This chain links TRBV6-4 with TRBJ2-1; D not certain. In nucleotides, the CDR3 is TGTGCCAGCAGTGACTCGGTTAGCTCCTACAATGAGCAGTTCTTC. Encoded protein: CASSDSVSSYNEQFF.